Each of the 32 T cell receptor beta chains below was sequenced from the same sample in a study of graft-versus-host responses after intestinal transplantation. Assay: immunoSEQ multiplex PCR; the TCRdb copy retains only in-frame clones and omits some. Among approximately 90,000 clones listed, 88% were seen once. The antigens of these receptors remain unknown. Sequencing was performed on unstimulated CD4+ T cells sorted from spleen or lymph node cells, taken before transplant. The origin of the receptors is a human donor who was the organ donor for an intestinal transplant.

Only a few counts were recorded for this clone. The chain is built from TRBV6-1 and TRBJ1-6; no clear D. Trimming removed 8 bases from V and 6 bases from J, with 14 bases in between. The CDR3 is 14 residues long. CDR1 is MNHNS, CDR2 SASEGT, per germline. CDR3 bases: TGTGCCAGCGCCATGGGCTACCGTAATTCACCCCTCCACTTT. Its translation is CASAMGYRNSPLHF.

V usage is TRBV30 and J usage is TRBJ2-7, with TRBD1 identical over 7 bases. Trimming cost V 5 bases and J 6 bases; bases outside gene matches: 10. Germline V CDR1 and CDR2: GTSNPN, SVGIG (reference sequence). The CDR3 has 13 amino acids. The CDR3 here is CAWARQGLAEQYF. The CDR3 region has the DNA TGTGCCTGGGCTCGACAGGGATTGGCCGAGCAGTACTTC.

The chain joins TRBV28 to TRBJ2-7, with 15 bases lining up with TRBD2. CDR3 size: 15 residues. V shed 9 bases and J 5 bases; nucleotides not matched to a gene: 8. The germline gives CDR1 MDHEN, CDR2 SYDVKM. The CDR3 sequence is CASWTSGRAGHEQYF. The CDR3 DNA reads as TGTGCCAGTTGGACTAGCGGGAGGGCTGGGCACGAGCAGTACTTC.

The chain joins TRBV7-6 to TRBJ2-7; TRBD1 matches 10 bases. The CDR3 extends over 15 amino acids. V shed 4 bases and J 2 bases; nucleotides not matched to a gene: 5. Germline-derived CDR1 and CDR2 are SGHVS and FNYEAQ. Written as DNA, the CDR3 is TGTGCCAGCAGCTGGGGGACAGGGGATGCCTACGAGCAGTACTTC. Translated, it gives CASSWGTGDAYEQYF.

As for this clone: An end of the junction does not agree with germline; a read error may underlie this. The chain carries TRBV7-9 and TRBJ2-7; 8 bases match TRBD2. Germline V gene sequence: CDR1 SEHNR, CDR2 FQNEAQ (reference sequence). The CDR3 contains 13 residues. This CDR3 reads CASGRGGSHEQYF. The CDR3 DNA is TGTGCCAGTGGCCGGGGGGGCTCCCACGAGCAGTACTTC.

This chain links TRBV7-9 with TRBJ2-7; D not certain. CDR1 and CDR2 from the germline V gene are SEHNR and FQNEAQ (reference sequence). Between the trimmed V and J ends, which lost 4 bases and 2 bases, there was a span of 3 bases. This CDR3 region has 11 residues. The CDR3 is CASSSTYEQYF. CDR3 bases: TGTGCCAGCAGCTCAACCTACGAGCAGTACTTC.

The chain has TRBV7-8 and TRBJ1-1; D may be TRBD1 (6 bases). Trimming stripped 5 bases from V and 10 bases from J, with 17 bases between. The CDR3 is made up of 13 amino acids. Germline V CDR1 and CDR2: SGHVS, FQNEAQ. The CDR3 region has the DNA TGTGCCAGCAGCCCCCCCCGGAGAGGGGGAGCTTTCTTT. Its protein is CASSPPRRGGAFF. Filled out from reference TRBV7-8 and TRBJ1-1, the complete variable domain reads GAGVSQSPRYKVAKRGQDVALRCDPISGHVSLFWYQQALGQGPEFLTYFQNEAQLDKSGLPSDRFFAERPEGSVSTLKIQRTQQEDSAVYLCASSPPRRGGAFFGQGTRLTVV.

The chain is built from TRBV7-2 and TRBJ1-1, with 8 bases that match TRBD1. V gave up 4 bases and J gave up 8 bases; unmatched junction bases: 12. The germline V gene encodes CDR1 SGHTA and CDR2 FQGNSA. The CDR3 extends over 15 amino acids. CDR3: CASSSVGRQGAEAFF. The CDR3 bases are TGTGCCAGCAGCTCGGTAGGGCGGCAGGGGGCAGAAGCTTTCTTT. Looking up the rest from reference TRBV7-2 and TRBJ1-1 gives the full variable domain: GAGVSQSPSNKVTEKGKDVELRCDPISGHTALYWYRQSLGQGLEFLIYFQGNSAPDKSGLPSDRFSAERTGGSVSTLTIQRTQQEDSAVYLCASSSVGRQGAEAFFGQGTRLTVV.

This chain joins TRBV11-3 and TRBJ2-7; 7 positions agree with TRBD1. The CDR3 length is 14 residues. Per the germline V gene, CDR1 is SGHNT and CDR2 is YENEEA. V was clipped by 6 bases and J by 0 bases; unmatched bases: 5. CDR3 sequence reads: CASSFRQGSYEQYF. The CDR3 DNA reads TGTGCCAGCAGTTTTCGACAGGGCTCCTACGAGCAGTACTTC. The full variable domain, with the rest looked up from reference TRBV11-3 and TRBJ2-7, is EAGVVQSPRYKIIEKKQPVAFWCNPISGHNTLYWYLQNLGQGPELLIRYENEEAVDDSQLPKDRFSAERLKGVDSTLKIQPAELGDSAVYLCASSFRQGSYEQYFGPGTRLTVT.

The chain has TRBV19 and TRBJ2-1; the match to TRBD2 covers 11 bases. Germline V gene data show CDR1 as LNHDA and CDR2 as SQIVND (reference sequence). CDR3 size: 15 residues. V was clipped by 3 bases and J by 7 bases; unmatched bases: 5. CDR3 amino acids: CASSMSSGGKNEQFF. CDR3 nucleotides: TGTGCCAGTAGTATGTCTAGCGGGGGGAAAAATGAGCAGTTCTTC.

This clone occurred a few times. The V and J genes are TRBV5-1 and TRBJ1-2; D remains ambiguous. The CDR3 is 12 amino acids. From germline, CDR1 is SGHRS and CDR2 YFSETQ. Trimming left V 0 bases short and J 4 bases short, with 4 bases between. The chain's CDR3 is CASSLAFYGYTF. The DNA for the CDR3 is TGCGCCAGCAGCTTGGCCTTCTATGGCTACACCTTC. Using reference TRBV5-1 and TRBJ1-2 for the parts outside the CDR3, the full variable domain is KAGVTQTPRYLIKTRGQQVTLSCSPISGHRSVSWYQQTPGQGLQFLFEYFSETQRNKGNFPGRFSGRQFSNSRSEMNVSTLELGDSALYLCASSLAFYGYTFGSGTRLTVV.

Comment on this clone: Other DNA sequences in the sample encode the same CDR3. The chain joins TRBV5-1 to TRBJ2-5; 8 bases are a match to TRBD2. V lost 4 bases and J lost 5; bases outside the gene matches: 4. The V gene's germline CDR1 is SGHRS and CDR2 YFSETQ. The CDR3 spans 13 residues. The CDR3 DNA is TGCGCCAGCAGCCGGGGGGGGAAGGAGACCCAGTACTTC. Translation gives CASSRGGKETQYF. The variable domain in full, completed from reference TRBV5-1 and TRBJ2-5, reads KAGVTQTPRYLIKTRGQQVTLSCSPISGHRSVSWYQQTPGQGLQFLFEYFSETQRNKGNFPGRFSGRQFSNSRSEMNVSTLELGDSALYLCASSRGGKETQYFGPGTRLLVL.

The rearrangement joins TRBV5-1 to TRBJ1-4; TRBD1 aligns across 10 bases. The CDR3 covers 14 residues. From germline, CDR1 is SGHRS and CDR2 YFSETQ. V shed 3 bases and J 6 bases; nucleotides not matched to a gene: 2. The CDR3 loop is CASSYDRGHEKLFF. CDR3 nucleotide sequence: TGCGCCAGCAGCTATGACAGGGGGCATGAAAAACTGTTTTTT.

The chain recombines TRBV4-3 with TRBJ2-7; TRBD2 matches 11 bases. The CDR3 covers 17 residues. The trim removed 0 bases at V and 1 base at J, leaving 5 bases unmatched. CDR1 is LGHNA and CDR2 is YSLEER in the germline V gene. DNA for the CDR3: TGCGCCAGCAGCCAAGAGACTAGCGGGATCGGGTCCTACGAGCAGTACTTC. Translation gives CASSQETSGIGSYEQYF.

This clone is a singleton in its sample. The rearrangement links TRBV2 to TRBJ1-5, with D possibly matching TRBD1 (5 bases). Germline CDR1 and CDR2: SNHLY and FYNNEI. Trimming took 1 base from V and 12 from J, leaving 22 bases between them. This CDR3 has 16 residues. The CDR3 DNA reads as TGTGCCAGCAGTGAAGGGTTGGGCCGGGGGATCATTTTCCAGCATTTT. It specifies CASSEGLGRGIIFQHF.

The V call is TRBV7-3, the J call TRBJ2-2; 8 bases map to TRBD1. Germline V gene lookup returns CDR1 SGHTA and CDR2 FQGTGA. With 6 bases clipped from V and 4 bases from J, the junction kept 7 bases outside the gene matches. The CDR3 runs to 15 residues. Written as DNA, the CDR3 is TGTGCCAGCAGTAAAGGACAGGGTGCCACCGGGGAGCTGTTTTTT. The encoded protein is CASSKGQGATGELFF.

The chain links TRBV9 to TRBJ2-7, with 11 bases that match TRBD1. Germline assignment: CDR1 SGDLS and CDR2 YYNGEE. The V gene end was trimmed by 4 bases and the J gene end by 3 bases; junction bases not matched to a gene: 3. The CDR3 is 14 residues long. The CDR3 DNA reads TGTGCCAGCAGCCTCGGGACAGGGGGCTACGAGCAGTACTTC. Translated: CASSLGTGGYEQYF.

V gene TRBV7-2 combines with J gene TRBJ2-1; maybe TRBD2 (5 bases). The CDR3 has 14 amino acids. Trimming left V 1 base short and J 5 bases short, with 9 bases between. Germline CDR1 SGHTA, CDR2 FQGNSA. Here the CDR3 reads CASSLGRAHNEQFF. The DNA of the CDR3 is TGTGCCAGCAGCTTAGGGCGGGCCCACAATGAGCAGTTCTTC.

This sequence joins TRBV10-3 and TRBJ2-1; unclear D gene. Germline V lookup: CDR1 ENHRY, CDR2 SYGVKD. Trimming shortened V by 6 bases and J by 0 bases, and 15 bases separated the two germline ends. CDR3 size: 16 residues. This chain's CDR3 is CAIRRSAVGSYNEQFF. CDR3 DNA: TGTGCCATCAGACGGAGTGCGGTTGGCTCCTACAATGAGCAGTTCTTC.

The V and J genes are TRBV4-1 and TRBJ1-2, with TRBD1 matching over 8 bases. The germline V gene has CDR1 MGHRA and CDR2 YSYEKL. V shed 4 bases and J 3 bases; nucleotides not matched to a gene: 7. The CDR3 is 15 residues long. The CDR3 coding sequence is TGCGCCAGCAGCCCGAGGACAGGGCCAGACTATGGCTACACCTTC. Translating it yields CASSPRTGPDYGYTF.

This clone was seen only a few times. V is TRBV29-1 and J is TRBJ2-7; 8 nucleotides line up with TRBD1. Germline V gives CDR1 SQVTM, CDR2 ANQGSEA. With V trimmed by 5 bases and J by 2 bases, 8 bases remained unmatched. The CDR3 runs to 14 residues. CDR3 in DNA: TGCAGCGTTCGCACCGGGACAGGAACCTACGAGCAGTACTTC. Residues: CSVRTGTGTYEQYF.

CDR3 in DNA: TGTGCCAGCAGCTTACGGGACAGGGTGGGCAATCAGCCCCAGCATTTT. As protein: CASSLRDRVGNQPQHF. The V and J genes are TRBV7-8 and TRBJ1-5; 9 bases are shared with TRBD1. The CDR3 sequence is 16 residues long. J gave up 2 bases and V 2 bases, and 4 bases lay outside the gene matches. CDR1 is SGHVS, CDR2 FQNEAQ, per germline.

This clone is a singleton in its sample. The chain joins TRBV28 to TRBJ1-1; 7 bases line up with TRBD1. The CDR3 loop spans 17 amino acids. V shed 2 bases and J 0 bases; nucleotides not matched to a gene: 9. The V gene's germline CDR1 is MDHEN and CDR2 SYDVKM. The CDR3 loop reads CASSLGTATGMNTEAFF. The CDR3 DNA sequence: TGTGCCAGCAGTTTAGGGACAGCTACTGGTATGAACACTGAAGCTTTCTTT.

The chain recombines TRBV6-1 with TRBJ1-2, with TRBD1 identical over 7 bases. Losses at the gene ends were 4 bases for V and 2 bases for J; bases not matched to a gene: 4. The CDR3 has 14 residues. Germline V gives CDR1 MNHNS, CDR2 SASEGT. This CDR3 is CASSVDRWNYGYTF. CDR3 DNA sequence: TGTGCCAGCAGTGTGGACAGGTGGAACTATGGCTACACCTTC.

The V call is TRBV1, the J call TRBJ1-5; TRBD1 was called by the table and not checked on the DNA. TRBV1 is tagged as a pseudogene. The CDR3 sequence is 18 residues long. For the CDR3, the DNA is TGCACCAGCCATCGAGTAGACATCACACCGACGGACAATCAGCCCCAGCATTTT. This encodes CTSHRVDITPTDNQPQHF.

The rearrangement joins TRBV5-1 to TRBJ2-5, with 9 bases fitting TRBD2. Germline values: CDR1 SGHRS, CDR2 YFSETQ. CDR3 length equals 16 residues. V shed 4 bases, J shed 4 bases, and the junction held 11 bases outside the gene matches. The DNA for the CDR3 is TGCGCCAGCAGCATCTATAGCGGGGGTTTATCAGAGACCCAGTACTTC. Residues: CASSIYSGGLSETQYF.

The chain carries TRBV5-1 and TRBJ1-3; D is unresolved. The CDR3 sequence is 16 residues long. Germline V gives CDR1 SGHRS, CDR2 YFSETQ. Trimming left V 0 bases short and J 3 bases short, with 13 bases between. The chain's CDR3 is CASSLGRVAVGNTIYF. In DNA, the CDR3 is TGCGCCAGCAGCTTGGGACGGGTCGCAGTTGGAAACACCATATATTTT.

The chain employs TRBV2 and TRBJ1-4; possible D gene TRBD1, 6 bases. This CDR3 region has 15 residues. V lost 5 bases, J lost 4 bases, and 14 bases lay in between. Germline CDR1 and CDR2: SNHLY and FYNNEI. Here the CDR3 DNA reads TGTGCCAGCAGTAGCCAGGGGTCCCATAATGAAAAACTGTTTTTT. It yields the protein CASSSQGSHNEKLFF.

This clone showed up just a few times. The chain recombines TRBV30 with TRBJ2-1; 13 bases fit TRBD2. CDR1 and CDR2 from the germline V gene are GTSNPN and SVGIG (reference sequence). V was clipped by 7 bases and J by 12 bases; unmatched bases: 6. This CDR3 is built from 12 residues. The CDR3 region is CASRTSGGRQFF. In nucleotides, the CDR3 is TGTGCCTCACGGACTAGCGGGGGCAGGCAGTTCTTC. Full variable domain (outside the CDR3, taken from reference TRBV30 and TRBJ2-1): SQTIHQWPATLVQPVGSPLSLECTVEGTSNPNLYWYRQAAGRGLQLLFYSVGIGQISSEVPQNLSASRPQDRQFILSSKKLLLSDSGFYLCASRTSGGRQFFGPGTRLTVL.

The V and J genes are TRBV9 and TRBJ2-2; D unclear. Germline CDR1 SGDLS, CDR2 YYNGEE. The CDR3 contains 14 residues. The V end lost 4 bases, the J end lost 0 bases, and 7 bases lay between the germline ends. The CDR3 region has the DNA TGTGCCAGCAGCTTTACTACGAACACCGGGGAGCTGTTTTTT. Protein: CASSFTTNTGELFF.

The V gene is TRBV7-2, the J gene TRBJ1-2; tentative D call: TRBD1 (5 bases). Deletions cut 4 bases from V and 6 bases from J, with 9 bases between. The CDR3 loop spans 12 amino acids. The germline gives CDR1 SGHTA, CDR2 FQGNSA. CDR3: CASSWRGDGYTF. The CDR3 region has the DNA TGTGCCAGCAGCTGGAGGGGTGATGGCTACACCTTC.

V is TRBV7-2 and J is TRBJ2-2; TRBD2 matches 12 bases. CDR3 length: 19 amino acids. V lost 1 base, J lost 4 bases, and 10 bases stayed unmatched. CDR1 SGHTA and CDR2 FQGNSA come from the germline V gene. The DNA of the CDR3 is TGTGCCAGCAGCTTAGTGTCGACTAGCGGGAGAGGCGGCACCGGGGAGCTGTTTTTT. As protein: CASSLVSTSGRGGTGELFF.